This TCR beta chain was observed in a study of blood T cell repertoires in COVID-19. In the authors' methods: Reference gene primer amplification gave estimated nucleated cell counts. Assay used: immunoSEQ multiplex PCR; TCRdb lists only in-frame clones, some missing. The DNA was the basis for D and trimming; V, J and clone size are from that table. The sample lists about 42,000 clones, 84% seen once, with about 45% in the top ten. CDR1 and CDR2 from the germline V gene are MDHEN and SYDVKM. The CDR3 covers 13 residues. Trimming took 4 bases from V and 0 from J, leaving 7 bases between them. The sequence was obtained from a human donor in a cohort sampled during active COVID-19. The gene calls are TRBV28 and TRBJ2-7; weak D call: TRBD2 (5 bases). The specimen was peripheral blood. CDR3 sequence (DNA): TGTGCCAGCAGTTCGGGGAACTCCTACGAGCAGTACGTC. It translates to CASSSGNSYEQYV.